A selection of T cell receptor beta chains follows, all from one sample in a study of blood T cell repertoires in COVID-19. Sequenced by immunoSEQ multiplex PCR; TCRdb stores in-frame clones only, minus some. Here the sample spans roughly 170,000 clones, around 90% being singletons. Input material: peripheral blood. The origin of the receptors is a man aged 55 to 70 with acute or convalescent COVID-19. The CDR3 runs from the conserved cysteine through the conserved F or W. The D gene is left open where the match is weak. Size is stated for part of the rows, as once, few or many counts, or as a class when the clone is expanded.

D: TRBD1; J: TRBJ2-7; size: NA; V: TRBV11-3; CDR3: CASSVGTGSTYEQYF; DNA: TGTGCCAGCAGCGTCGGGACAGGGAGCACCTACGAGCAGTACTTC
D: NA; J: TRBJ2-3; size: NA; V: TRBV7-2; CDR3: CASTVPISTDTQYF; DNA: TGTGCCAGCACGGTGCCCATCAGCACAGATACGCAGTATTTT
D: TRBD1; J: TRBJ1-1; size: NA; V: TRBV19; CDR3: CASSSRTGEAFF; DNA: TGTGCCAGTAGTTCTCGGACAGGTGAAGCTTTCTTT
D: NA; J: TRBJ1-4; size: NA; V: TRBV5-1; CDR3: CASRLEGATNEKLFF; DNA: TGCGCCAGCAGATTGGAGGGGGCAACTAATGAAAAACTGTTTTTT
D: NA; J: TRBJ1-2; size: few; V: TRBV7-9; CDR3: CASSLQGNYGYTF; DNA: TGTGCCAGCAGCCTACAGGGTAACTATGGCTACACCTTC
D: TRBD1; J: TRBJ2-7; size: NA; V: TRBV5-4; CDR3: CASSPGGQGSYEQYF; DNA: TGTGCCAGCAGCCCCGGTGGACAGGGGAGCTACGAGCAGTACTTC
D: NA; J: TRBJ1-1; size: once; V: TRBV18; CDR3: CASSPLPWRGGTEAFF; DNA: TGTGCCAGCTCACCACTTCCGTGGAGGGGAGGTACTGAAGCTTTCTTT
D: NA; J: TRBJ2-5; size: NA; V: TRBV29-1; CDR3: CSVVLEVLYF; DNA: TGCAGCGTTGTTTTGGAGGTACTTTACTTC
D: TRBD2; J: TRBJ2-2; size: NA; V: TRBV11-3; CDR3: CASSLGGLAGEGELFF; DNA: TGTGCCAGCAGCTTAGGGGGACTAGCGGGAGAAGGGGAGCTGTTTTTT
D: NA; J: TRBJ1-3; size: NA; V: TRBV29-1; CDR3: CSGGSGNTIYF; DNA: TGCAGCGGAGGGTCCGGAAACACCATATATTTT
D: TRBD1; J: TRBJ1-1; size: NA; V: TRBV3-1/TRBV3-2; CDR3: CASSLQTGRTEAFF; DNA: TGTGCCAGCAGCCTCCAGACAGGGCGCACTGAAGCTTTCTTT
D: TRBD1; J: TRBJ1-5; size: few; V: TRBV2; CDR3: CASSDGQGQGQPQHF; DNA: TGTGCCAGCAGTGACGGACAGGGACAAGGTCAGCCCCAGCATTTT
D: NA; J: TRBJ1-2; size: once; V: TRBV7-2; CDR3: CASSSRGRDYGYTF; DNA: TGTGCCAGCAGCTCAAGGGGCAGAGACTATGGCTACACCTTC
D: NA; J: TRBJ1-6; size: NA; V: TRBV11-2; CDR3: CASSFQGNNSPLHF; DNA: TGTGCCAGCAGCTTCCAGGGAAATAATTCACCCCTCCACTTT
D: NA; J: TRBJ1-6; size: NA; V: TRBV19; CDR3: CASSIRGGNSPLHF; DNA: TGTGCCAGTAGTATCAGGGGAGGGAATTCACCCCTCCACTTT
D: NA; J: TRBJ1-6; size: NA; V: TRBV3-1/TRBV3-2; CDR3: CASSQVTRSSYNSPLHF; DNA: TGTGCCAGCAGCCAAGTTACACGGAGCTCCTATAATTCACCCCTCCACTTT
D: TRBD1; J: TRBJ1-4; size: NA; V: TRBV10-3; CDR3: CAISGQGVDEKLFF; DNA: TGTGCCATCAGTGGACAGGGGGTGGATGAAAAACTGTTTTTT
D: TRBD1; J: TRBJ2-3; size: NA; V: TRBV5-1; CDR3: CASSSQGVYVDTQYF; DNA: TGCGCCAGCAGCAGTCAGGGGGTATATGTAGATACGCAGTATTTT
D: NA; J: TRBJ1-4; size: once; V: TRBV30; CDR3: CAWSGIRQGNLFF; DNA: TGTGCCTGGAGTGGAATACGCCAGGGGAACCTGTTTTTT
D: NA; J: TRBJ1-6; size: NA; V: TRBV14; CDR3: CASSQDPGSSYNSPLHF; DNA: TGTGCCAGCAGCCAAGATCCCGGGAGCTCCTATAATTCACCCCTCCACTTT
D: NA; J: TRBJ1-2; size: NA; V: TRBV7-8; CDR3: CASSLFIPKGTSGSYGYTF; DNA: TGTGCCAGCAGCTTATTTATTCCGAAGGGGACTTCCGGGAGCTATGGCTACACCTTC
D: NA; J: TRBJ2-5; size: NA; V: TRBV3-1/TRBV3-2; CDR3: CASSQVGATGETQYF; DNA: TGTGCCAGCAGCCAAGTTGGAGCAACGGGGGAGACCCAGTACTTC
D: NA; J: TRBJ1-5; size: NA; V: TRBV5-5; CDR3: CASSLIGDNQPQHF; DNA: TGTGCCAGCAGCTTGATAGGGGACAATCAGCCCCAGCATTTT
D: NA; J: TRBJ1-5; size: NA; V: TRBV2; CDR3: CASRSDSFNQPQHF; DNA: TGTGCCAGCAGATCGGACAGTTTTAATCAGCCCCAGCATTTT
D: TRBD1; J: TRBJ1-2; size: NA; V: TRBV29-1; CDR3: CSVPGQGRHYYGYTF; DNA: TGCAGCGTCCCTGGACAGGGCCGACACTACTATGGCTACACCTTC
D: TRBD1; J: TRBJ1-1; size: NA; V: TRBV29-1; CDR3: CSGGQGALSEAFF; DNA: TGCAGCGGGGGACAGGGGGCCTTGTCTGAAGCTTTCTTT